This T cell receptor beta chain was identified in a study of T-cell memory formation after mild COVID-19. About the study: Largely, TCR clusters stayed within a single donor.

TCRdb reprocessed the 5' RACE reads via MiXCR and lists one record per CDR3 protein. The data hold roughly 200,000 distinct CDR3 sequences, with more than 15% observed a single time. Germline V gives CDR1 DFQATT, CDR2 SNEGSKA (reference sequence). The CDR3 covers 17 residues. The V and J ends lost 3 bases and 2 bases respectively, with 23 bases between them. General study results and limits: Contracting clones from day 15 to 85 showed balanced CD4/CD8; later expanders favored CD4+. CD4+ contracting clones were found mainly in CM and EM, and CD8+ ones in EMRA. Memory sampled before infection contained some responding clones, suggesting cross-reactive memory joined.

The sample holds a few counts of this clonotype. Its antigen is not known. V and J are TRBV20-1 and TRBJ2-7, with D tentatively TRBD1 or TRBD2 (5 bases each). The clonotype originates from an adult woman who had mild COVID-19 (a few samples of this study predate the infection). Cell type and time point are not known. Sequencing used PBMCs or a T cell subset sorted from them (not recorded which). CDR3 nucleotide sequence: TGCAGTGCTAGTTCCCCAGCAGGGAGCATCCTCGCCTACGAGCAGTACTTC. Protein product: CSASSPAGSILAYEQYF.